This TCR beta chain was identified in a study of OX40 agonist ivuxolimab in advanced cancers. Only in-frame clones appear in the TCRdb table, and some are missing; sequencing was by immunoSEQ multiplex PCR. The sample contains about 21,000 clones, around 80% of which appear only once. The receptor was derived from an adult with an advanced solid tumor such as melanoma, head and neck, liver or kidney cancer. The sequencing used CD4+ or CD8+ T cells sorted from blood, collected in a trial of the OX40 agonist ivuxolimab.

CDR3 nucleotide sequence: TGTGCCAGCAGTGGAGAACGGAACTACAATGAGCAGTTCTTC. Translation gives CASSGERNYNEQFF. This rearrangement joins TRBV2 to TRBJ2-1; D gene ambiguous. There are 14 residues in the CDR3. V was cut by 4 bases and J by 3 bases, with 10 bases left in between. Per germline, CDR1 SNHLY and CDR2 FYNNEI.